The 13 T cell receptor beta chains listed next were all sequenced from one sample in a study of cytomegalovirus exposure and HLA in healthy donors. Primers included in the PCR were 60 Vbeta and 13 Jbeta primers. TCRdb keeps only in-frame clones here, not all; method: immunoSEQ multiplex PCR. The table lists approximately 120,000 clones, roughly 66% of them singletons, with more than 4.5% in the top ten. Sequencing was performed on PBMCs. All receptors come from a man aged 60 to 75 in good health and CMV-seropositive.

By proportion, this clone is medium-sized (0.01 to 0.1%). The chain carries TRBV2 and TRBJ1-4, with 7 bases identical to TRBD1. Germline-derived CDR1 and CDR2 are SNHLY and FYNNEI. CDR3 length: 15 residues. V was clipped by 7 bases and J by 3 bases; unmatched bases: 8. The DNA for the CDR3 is TGTGCCAGCATCACGCAAGGGGGCCCTAATGAAAAACTGTTTTTT. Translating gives CASITQGGPNEKLFF.

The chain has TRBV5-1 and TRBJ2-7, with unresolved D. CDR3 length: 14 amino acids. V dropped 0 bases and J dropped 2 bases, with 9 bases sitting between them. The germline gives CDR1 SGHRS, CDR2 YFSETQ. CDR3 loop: CASSLGGSPYEQYF. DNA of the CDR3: TGCGCCAGCAGCTTGGGCGGCAGCCCCTACGAGCAGTACTTC.

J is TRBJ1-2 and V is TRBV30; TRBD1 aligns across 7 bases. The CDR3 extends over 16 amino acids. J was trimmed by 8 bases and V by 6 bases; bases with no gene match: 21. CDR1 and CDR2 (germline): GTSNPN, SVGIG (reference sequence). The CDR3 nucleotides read TGTGCCTGTAGTAAGGGACAGAACAATTTCGAGGCGGGCTACACCTTC. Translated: CACSKGQNNFEAGYTF.

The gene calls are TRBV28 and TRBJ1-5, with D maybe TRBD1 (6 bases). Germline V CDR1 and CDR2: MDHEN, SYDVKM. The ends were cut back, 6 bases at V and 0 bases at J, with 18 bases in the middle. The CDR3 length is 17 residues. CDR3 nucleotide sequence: TGTGCCAGCAGGGATCCGGGACACCGCAATAGCAATCAGCCCCAGCATTTT. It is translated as CASRDPGHRNSNQPQHF.

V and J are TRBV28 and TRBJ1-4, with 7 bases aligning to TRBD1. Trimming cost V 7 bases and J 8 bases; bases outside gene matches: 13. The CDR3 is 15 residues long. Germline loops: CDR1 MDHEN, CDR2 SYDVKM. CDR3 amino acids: CASTSPLGQTEKLFF. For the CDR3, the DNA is TGTGCCAGCACTTCCCCCCTGGGACAGACCGAAAAACTGTTTTTT.

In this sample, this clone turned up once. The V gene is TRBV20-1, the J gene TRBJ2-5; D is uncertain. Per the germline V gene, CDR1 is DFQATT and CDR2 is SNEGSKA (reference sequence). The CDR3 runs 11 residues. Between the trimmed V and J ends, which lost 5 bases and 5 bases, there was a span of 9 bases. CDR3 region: CSAGWRETQYF. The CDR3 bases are TGCAGTGCTGGCTGGCGGGAGACCCAGTACTTC.

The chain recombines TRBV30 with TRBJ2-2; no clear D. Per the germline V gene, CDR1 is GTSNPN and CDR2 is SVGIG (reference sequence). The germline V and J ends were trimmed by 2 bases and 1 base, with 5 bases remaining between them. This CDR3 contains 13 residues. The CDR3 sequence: CAWSSGNTGELFF. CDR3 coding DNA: TGTGCCTGGAGTTCGGGGAACACCGGGGAGCTGTTTTTT.

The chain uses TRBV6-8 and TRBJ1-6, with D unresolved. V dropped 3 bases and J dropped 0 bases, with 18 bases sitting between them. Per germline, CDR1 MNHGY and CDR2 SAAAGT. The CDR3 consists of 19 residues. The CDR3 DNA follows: TGTGCCAGCAGTTATAGCGCGTGGCGGGATAGCTCCTATAATTCACCCCTCCACTTT. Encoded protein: CASSYSAWRDSSYNSPLHF.

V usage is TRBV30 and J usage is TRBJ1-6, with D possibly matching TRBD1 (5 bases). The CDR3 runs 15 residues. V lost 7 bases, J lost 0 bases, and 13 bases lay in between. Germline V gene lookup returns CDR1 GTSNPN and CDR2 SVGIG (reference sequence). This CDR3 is CAYEWGSSYNSPLHF. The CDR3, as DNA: TGTGCCTACGAGTGGGGCAGCTCCTATAATTCACCCCTCCACTTT.

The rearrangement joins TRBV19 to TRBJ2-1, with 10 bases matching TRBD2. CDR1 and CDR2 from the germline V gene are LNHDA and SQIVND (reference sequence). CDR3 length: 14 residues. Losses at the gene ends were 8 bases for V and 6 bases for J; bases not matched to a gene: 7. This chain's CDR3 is CASFASGGPNEQFF. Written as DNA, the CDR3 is TGTGCCAGTTTCGCTAGCGGGGGCCCCAATGAGCAGTTCTTC. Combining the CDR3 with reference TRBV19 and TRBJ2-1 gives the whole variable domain DGGITQSPKYLFRKEGQNVTLSCEQNLNHDAMYWYRQDPGQGLRLIYYSQIVNDFQKGDIAEGYSVSREKKESFPLTVTSAQKNPTAFYLCASFASGGPNEQFFGPGTRLTVL.

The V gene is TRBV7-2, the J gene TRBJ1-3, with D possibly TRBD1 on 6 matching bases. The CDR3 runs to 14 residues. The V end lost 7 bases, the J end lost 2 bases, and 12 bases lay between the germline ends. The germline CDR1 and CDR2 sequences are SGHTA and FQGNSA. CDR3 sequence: CASNQQGAGNTIYF. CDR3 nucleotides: TGTGCCAGCAATCAACAGGGTGCTGGAAACACCATATATTTT.

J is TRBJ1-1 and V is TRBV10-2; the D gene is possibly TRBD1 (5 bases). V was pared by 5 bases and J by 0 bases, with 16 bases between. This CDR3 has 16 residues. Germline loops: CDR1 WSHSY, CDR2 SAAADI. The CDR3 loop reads CASSYQGIGVNTEAFF. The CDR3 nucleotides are TGCGCCAGCAGTTATCAGGGTATCGGCGTGAACACTGAAGCTTTCTTT.

This chain's CDR3 is CASSLDSGTSGGHVDTQYF. The CDR3 coding sequence is TGTGCCAGCAGCTTAGACTCCGGGACTAGCGGGGGGCACGTAGATACGCAGTATTTT. V gene TRBV7-2 combines with J gene TRBJ2-3; 15 bases match TRBD2. Germline V CDR1 and CDR2: SGHTA, FQGNSA. The CDR3 length is 19 residues. V lost 1 base to trimming and J lost 5 bases; unmatched junction nucleotides: 10.